What follows are 14 T cell receptor beta chains derived from one specimen sequenced in a study of cytomegalovirus exposure and HLA in healthy donors. The primer mix had 60 Vbeta and 13 Jbeta primers. The assay was immunoSEQ multiplex PCR, and TCRdb's table has in-frame clones only and misses some. The sample contains about 140,000 clones, 82% of which appear only once. Sequences were obtained from PBMCs. These receptors were taken from a man aged 30 to 39 in good health and CMV-seropositive.

The rearrangement uses TRBV14 and TRBJ2-2, with 8 bases aligning to TRBD2. Per the germline V gene, CDR1 is SGHDN and CDR2 is FVKESK. There are 15 residues in the CDR3. Losses at the gene ends were 4 bases for V and 7 bases for J; bases not matched to a gene: 8. The CDR3 nucleotides are TGTGCCAGCAGCCCGCCGGGACTAGGTTTCGGGGAGCTGTTTTTT. Its translation is CASSPPGLGFGELFF.

This clone was detected once. The gene calls are TRBV27 and TRBJ1-5; D uncertain. The CDR3 spans 15 residues. Germline V gene data show CDR1 as MNHEY and CDR2 as SMNVEV (reference sequence). Trimming pared 5 bases from V and 6 bases from J, leaving 17 bases between. DNA of the CDR3: TGTGCCAGCAGTCCCCAGGTCACAGTCGGTCAGCCCCAGCATTTT. Its protein product is CASSPQVTVGQPQHF.

J is TRBJ1-1 and V is TRBV2; D not certain. The CDR3 totals 15 residues. Germline lookup yields CDR1 SNHLY and CDR2 FYNNEI. Trimming took 2 bases from V and 1 from J, leaving 11 bases between them. CDR3 in amino acids: CASSEWAAKNTEAFF. As DNA, the CDR3 is TGTGCCAGCAGTGAATGGGCAGCCAAGAACACTGAAGCTTTCTTT. The full variable domain, in which reference TRBV2 and TRBJ1-1 provide the parts outside the CDR3, is EPEVTQTPSHQVTQMGQEVILRCVPISNHLYFYWYRQILGQKVEFLVSFYNNEISEKSEIFDDQFSVERPDGSNFTLKIRSTKLEDSAMYFCASSEWAAKNTEAFFGQGTRLTVV.

The CDR3 protein is CASSSRPGRTEAFF. Written as DNA, the CDR3 is TGTGCCAGCAGTTCCCGTCCAGGAAGAACTGAAGCTTTCTTT. The chain couples TRBV28 to TRBJ1-1; D is uncertain. The CDR3 sequence is 14 residues long. The germline gives CDR1 MDHEN, CDR2 SYDVKM. V gave up 4 bases and J gave up 5 bases, with 14 bases separating them.

This clone was seen more than once but under ten times. V gene TRBV7-9 combines with J gene TRBJ2-3; D is ambiguous. V lost 2 bases, J lost 0 bases, and 12 bases lay in between. CDR3 length: 16 residues. The V gene's germline CDR1 is SEHNR and CDR2 FQNEAQ (reference sequence). For the CDR3, the DNA is TGTGCCAGCAGCTTATCATATACCACTAGCACAGATACGCAGTATTTT. Translated: CASSLSYTTSTDTQYF. The entire variable domain, with the rest obtained from reference TRBV7-9 and TRBJ2-3, is as follows: DTGVSQNPRHKITKRGQNVTFRCDPISEHNRLYWYRQTLGQGPEFLTYFQNEAQLEKSRLLSDRFSAERPKGSFSTLEIQRTEQGDSAMYLCASSLSYTTSTDTQYFGPGTRLTVL.

The rearrangement uses TRBV18 and TRBJ2-4, with D unresolved. V lost 0 bases, J lost 1 base, and 7 bases lay in between. There are 15 residues in the CDR3. The germline CDR1 and CDR2 sequences are KGHSH and LQKENI. The CDR3 DNA follows: TGTGCCAGCTCACCACCCAACACGGCCAAAAACATTCAGTACTTC. It codes for CASSPPNTAKNIQYF.

The rearrangement joins TRBV11-3 to TRBJ2-3, with D tentatively TRBD1 (6 bases). CDR1 is SGHNT and CDR2 is YENEEA in the germline V gene. Trimming took 5 bases from V and 3 from J, leaving 15 bases between them. The CDR3 length is 15 residues. The CDR3 protein is CASSPLGQTTDTQYF. CDR3 DNA sequence: TGTGCCAGCAGCCCCCTCGGACAGACTACAGATACGCAGTATTTT.

This rearrangement joins TRBV12-2 to TRBJ2-6; the D call in the table, TRBD2, was not verified against the DNA. TRBV12-2 is a known pseudogene. The CDR3 has 17 residues. The CDR3 loop is CASNTSGRSSGANVLTF. CDR3 in DNA: TGTGCGAGTAATACTAGCGGGAGGTCCTCTGGGGCCAACGTCCTGACTTTC.

The chain couples TRBV6-6 to TRBJ2-7; 9 bases fit TRBD1. CDR1 and CDR2 from the germline V gene are MNHNY and SVGAGI (reference sequence). The CDR3 consists of 15 residues. V lost 5 bases and J lost 1; bases outside the gene matches: 6. CDR3: CASSAGTGLSYEQYF. DNA for the CDR3: TGTGCCAGCAGTGCGGGGACAGGGTTATCCTACGAGCAGTACTTC.

V and J are TRBV13 and TRBJ2-1; TRBD1 agrees at 7 bases. From germline, CDR1 is PRHDT and CDR2 FYEKMQ (reference sequence). Germline trimming cut 0 bases from V and 6 bases from J; bases unmatched to any gene: 5. This CDR3 has 15 amino acids. The CDR3 is CASSLGRNRGNEQFF. The CDR3 nucleotides read TGTGCCAGCAGCTTAGGCCGGAACAGGGGCAATGAGCAGTTCTTC.

This rearrangement joins TRBV5-4 to TRBJ1-1, with 9 bases aligning to TRBD1. The CDR3 is made up of 14 amino acids. The germline CDR1 and CDR2 sequences are SGHNT and YYREEE (reference sequence). V gave up 3 bases and J gave up 1 base; unmatched junction bases: 1. This CDR3 is CASSSGQGNTEAFF. CDR3 DNA sequence: TGTGCCAGCAGCTCGGGACAGGGGAACACTGAAGCTTTCTTT.

The chain is built from TRBV5-1 and TRBJ1-1; tentative D call: TRBD1 (6 bases). The V end lost 4 bases, the J end lost 1 base, and 8 bases lay between the germline ends. Germline loops: CDR1 SGHRS, CDR2 YFSETQ. The CDR3 loop spans 13 amino acids. CDR3 residues: CASSLTGNTEAFF. The DNA of the CDR3 is TGCGCCAGCAGCCTGACAGGGAACACTGAAGCTTTCTTT.

The gene calls are TRBV15 and TRBJ1-6, with D possibly being TRBD1 (6 bases). Deletions cut 0 bases from V and 5 bases from J, with 8 bases between. This CDR3 is built from 15 residues. Germline CDR1 reads LNHNV; CDR2 reads YYDKDF (reference sequence). The CDR3 protein is CATSRDRQDNSPLHF. CDR3 coding DNA: TGTGCCACCAGCAGAGATCGACAGGATAATTCACCCCTCCACTTT.

This clone was found a few times. The rearrangement joins TRBV30 to TRBJ1-5; TRBD1 is a possible D gene (5 bases). In germline, CDR1 is GTSNPN, CDR2 SVGIG (reference sequence). The length of the CDR3 is 13 residues. With 1 base removed from V and 4 bases from J, the gap between germline ends came to 8 bases. The chain's CDR3 is CAWSGGLNQPQHF. The CDR3 region has the DNA TGTGCCTGGAGTGGGGGCCTAAATCAGCCCCAGCATTTT.